This T cell receptor beta chain was sequenced in a study of blood T cell repertoires in COVID-19. As for the study in general: Acute and convalescent COVID-19 specimens originated in the United States, Italy and Spain. Sample material is recorded as cDNA or gDNA derived from T cells, B-cell-depleted T cells, or PBMCs.

The V and J ends lost 7 bases and 6 bases, in that order; junction bases with no gene match: 6. The CDR3 is 13 residues long. Germline V CDR1 and CDR2: SQVTM, ANQGSEA. Study processing details: Amplification of reference gene primers provided the estimated nucleated cell counts. TCRdb's table, derived via immunoSEQ multiplex PCR, lists solely in-frame clones and lacks some. For V, J and clone size, that table is used; D and trimming come from the DNA. The repertoire holds over 350,000 clones, with around 89% as singletons. Sequenced input: peripheral blood. This sequence originates from a woman between 25 and 40 years old with acute or convalescent COVID-19. V gene TRBV29-1 combines with J gene TRBJ2-2, with 9 bases that match TRBD1. Here the CDR3 DNA reads TGCAGCGCCAGGACAGGGGCGGCCGGGGAGCTGTTTTTT. Translation: CSARTGAAGELFF.